What follows are 28 T cell receptor beta chains derived from one specimen sequenced in a study of Ad26.COV2.S vaccination and SARS-CoV-2 variants. Sequenced by immunoSEQ multiplex PCR; TCRdb stores in-frame clones only, minus some. Among about 430,000 clones, roughly 90% were seen once, and the ten largest hold about 12%. As for treatment: around 19 received Ad26.COV2.S at low or high dose, single or two shots; five or six received placebo; per-sample allocation not given. Repertoires come from day 63 after the first vaccine or placebo injection. The material sequenced was peripheral blood, taken in a trial of Ad26.COV2.S vaccine versus placebo. The receptors were sampled from a person aged 18-65 years who received the Ad26.COV2.S COVID-19 vaccine or a placebo.

V and J are TRBV7-9 and TRBJ2-3; possibly TRBD2 for D (5 bases). Deletions cut 1 base from V and 1 base from J, with 15 bases between. The V gene's germline CDR1 is SEHNR and CDR2 FQNEAQ (reference sequence). The CDR3 is made up of 17 amino acids. CDR3 DNA sequence: TGTGCCAGCAGCTTAGTGAGACTACCGAGGGGCACAGATACGCAGTATTTT. Translating it yields CASSLVRLPRGTDTQYF.

The V and J genes are TRBV12-5 and TRBJ2-3; 7 bases map to TRBD2. Looked up from germline, CDR1 is LGHNT and CDR2 is FRNRAP. Unmatched junction bases numbered 8, after V lost 7 bases and J lost 4 bases. The CDR3 sequence is 14 residues long. The CDR3: CASAGGGAADTQYF. The CDR3 coding sequence is TGTGCTAGTGCTGGGGGGGGAGCGGCAGATACGCAGTATTTT. The full variable domain, rest sourced from reference TRBV12-5 and TRBJ2-3, is DARVTQTPRHKVTEMGQEVTMRCQPILGHNTVFWYRQTMMQGLELLAYFRNRAPLDDSGMPKDRFSAEMPDATLATLKIQPSEPRDSAVYFCASAGGGAADTQYFGPGTRLTVL.

The V call is TRBV24-1, the J call TRBJ2-2; no clear D gene. From germline, CDR1 is KGHDR and CDR2 SFDVKD. The V end lost 9 bases, the J end lost 0 bases, and 7 bases lay between the germline ends. The CDR3 sequence is 13 residues long. The CDR3 nucleotides read TGTGCCACCTCGGCAGCGAACACCGGGGAGCTGTTTTTT. Translation: CATSAANTGELFF.

The chain is built from TRBV10-3 and TRBJ2-7; D is ambiguous. Trimming took 9 bases from V and 0 from J, leaving 9 bases between them. Germline values: CDR1 ENHRY, CDR2 SYGVKD. The CDR3 runs to 12 residues. The DNA for the CDR3 is TGTGCCATAGGTGACAACTCCTACGAGCAGTACTTC. Translation gives CAIGDNSYEQYF.

The chain combines TRBV4-3 with TRBJ1-4, with a weak D call TRBD1 (5 bases). CDR1 is LGHNA, CDR2 YSLEER, per germline. V dropped 4 bases and J dropped 10 bases, with 19 bases sitting between them. CDR3 length: 15 residues. CDR3 sequence (DNA): TGCGCCAGCAGCCCGAGGGCAGGGTGGGAGGGAAAACTGTTTTTT. It encodes CASSPRAGWEGKLFF.

The rearrangement joins TRBV9 to TRBJ1-6; maybe TRBD1 (6 bases). Germline CDR1 SGDLS, CDR2 YYNGEE. Between the trimmed V and J ends, which lost 1 base and 7 bases, there was a span of 9 bases. The CDR3 runs to 14 residues. CDR3 in amino acids: CASSVRGENSPLHF. The CDR3 DNA reads TGTGCCAGCAGCGTAAGGGGGGAGAATTCACCCCTCCACTTT.

This chain links TRBV11-2 with TRBJ2-7, with 9 bases fitting TRBD1. Germline values: CDR1 SGHAT, CDR2 FQNNGV. J lost 3 bases, V lost 1 base, and 13 bases had no gene match. CDR3 length equals 18 residues. This CDR3 is CASSLGSPRDRDYYEQYF. The CDR3 DNA is TGTGCCAGCAGCTTAGGAAGCCCTCGGGACAGGGACTACTACGAGCAGTACTTC.

The chain has TRBV7-2 and TRBJ2-7; a weak D match, TRBD2 (6 bases). Between the trimmed V and J ends, which lost 4 bases and 1 base, there was a span of 17 bases. The CDR3 contains 16 residues. Germline V CDR1 and CDR2: SGHTA, FQGNSA. CDR3 DNA: TGTGCCAGCAGCTCCGACAGCTCGGCGGGGTCCTACGAGCAGTACTTC. Encoded protein: CASSSDSSAGSYEQYF.

The rearrangement links TRBV4-2 to TRBJ2-7; a possible D gene is TRBD1 (5 bases). Germline assignment: CDR1 LGHNA and CDR2 YNFKEQ. Deletions cut 3 bases from V and 6 bases from J, with 18 bases between. The CDR3 is 15 residues long. CDR3 region: CASSHRSTDVGEQYF. Written as DNA, the CDR3 is TGTGCCAGCAGCCACCGCTCGACAGACGTGGGCGAGCAGTACTTC.

The chain joins TRBV10-3 to TRBJ2-7; the match to TRBD1 covers 8 bases. The CDR3 loop spans 17 amino acids. Germline V gene sequence: CDR1 ENHRY, CDR2 SYGVKD. With 2 bases clipped from V and 0 bases from J, the junction kept 9 bases outside the gene matches. In nucleotides, the CDR3 is TGTGCCATCAGTGAGACCAGGGGGCGCGGTTCCTCCTACGAGCAGTACTTC. Translation: CAISETRGRGSSYEQYF.

This rearrangement joins TRBV11-2 to TRBJ2-1, with D possibly being TRBD1 (5 bases). Trimming removed 5 bases from V and 8 bases from J, with 10 bases in between. In germline, CDR1 is SGHAT, CDR2 FQNNGV. The CDR3 is made up of 12 amino acids. For the CDR3, the DNA is TGTGCCAGCAGCCCCCAGGGCTATGAGCAGTTCTTC. Its translation: CASSPQGYEQFF.

This clone was observed once. The chain links TRBV6-6 to TRBJ2-1; the D is unclear. V dropped 0 bases and J dropped 1 base, with 10 bases sitting between them. The CDR3 length is 16 residues. CDR1 and CDR2 (germline): MNHNY, SVGAGI (reference sequence). CDR3 DNA sequence: TGTGCCAGCAGTTACTCCCGCGAGCTGTCCTACAATGAGCAGTTCTTC. This translates into CASSYSRELSYNEQFF.

The V call is TRBV5-4, the J call TRBJ2-1; D assignment may be TRBD1 or TRBD2 (5 bases each). The CDR3 is made up of 14 amino acids. Germline values: CDR1 SGHNT, CDR2 YYREEE (reference sequence). The V end lost 3 bases, the J end lost 5 bases, and 12 bases lay between the germline ends. CDR3 DNA: TGTGCCAGCAGCTCAAACCGGGACGACAATGAGCAGTTCTTC. Protein sequence: CASSSNRDDNEQFF.

In this sample, this clone turned up once. The V gene is TRBV5-1, the J gene TRBJ2-2; D is perhaps TRBD2 (6 bases). Germline V gene data show CDR1 as SGHRS and CDR2 as YFSETQ. The CDR3 extends over 15 amino acids. Trimming pared 4 bases from V and 0 bases from J, leaving 10 bases between. DNA of the CDR3: TGCGCCAGCAGCCGACTAGAGCCGAACACCGGGGAGCTGTTTTTT. Translation: CASSRLEPNTGELFF.

This chain uses TRBV24-1 with TRBJ2-1; 9 bases are shared with TRBD1. With 4 bases clipped from V and 9 bases from J, the junction kept 15 bases outside the gene matches. The CDR3 loop spans 17 amino acids. Germline V gene data show CDR1 as KGHDR and CDR2 as SFDVKD. The CDR3 DNA reads as TGTGCCACCAGTGACCGCTCCGAGGGACAGGGAGAAGGTGAGCAGTTCTTC. It yields the protein CATSDRSEGQGEGEQFF.

The V call is TRBV11-2, the J call TRBJ1-3; perhaps TRBD1 as D (5 bases). Germline CDR1 is SGHAT and CDR2 is FQNNGV. V lost 5 bases and J 0 bases, leaving 14 bases between the germline ends. The CDR3 has 16 residues. The CDR3 DNA reads as TGTGCCAGCAGCCGAGTGGTGGGGGGCTCTGGAAACACCATATATTTT. Translating it yields CASSRVVGGSGNTIYF.

This clone was seen just once. The chain recombines TRBV19 with TRBJ2-7, with a possible D match to TRBD1 (6 bases). Trimming left V 7 bases short and J 4 bases short, with 20 bases between. The CDR3 has 15 amino acids. Germline lookup yields CDR1 LNHDA and CDR2 SQIVND (reference sequence). CDR3 residues: CASTERGRGDYEQYF. CDR3 DNA sequence: TGTGCCAGTACCGAAAGGGGCAGGGGAGATTACGAGCAGTACTTC.

The rearrangement links TRBV4-3 to TRBJ2-1; 8 bases agree with TRBD2. CDR1 is LGHNA, CDR2 YSLEER, per germline. The CDR3 length is 18 residues. After removal of 0 bases from V and 2 bases from J, the junction contained 9 bases not matched to a gene. As DNA, the CDR3 is TGCGCCAGCAGCCAAGATGGATCGAGCGGGAGCACCTACAATGAGCAGTTCTTC. Translation gives CASSQDGSSGSTYNEQFF.

The chain links TRBV7-6 to TRBJ2-5; 10 nucleotides line up with TRBD1. The trim removed 6 bases at V and 5 bases at J, leaving 9 bases unmatched. The germline V gene encodes CDR1 SGHVS and CDR2 FNYEAQ. The CDR3 is 15 residues long. This chain's CDR3 is CASRSGQGRWETQYF. The CDR3 DNA sequence: TGTGCCAGCAGGTCGGGACAGGGGAGGTGGGAGACCCAGTACTTC.

The chain combines TRBV9 with TRBJ2-6; either TRBD1 or TRBD2 may supply D (5 bases each). The CDR3 is made up of 18 amino acids. CDR1 is SGDLS, CDR2 YYNGEE, per germline. With 8 bases removed from V and 0 bases from J, the gap between germline ends came to 21 bases. The CDR3 bases are TGTGCCAGTTCCCTAGAGGGCAGGGAGAGCTCTGGGGCCAACGTCCTGACTTTC. It translates to CASSLEGRESSGANVLTF.

This clone came up once. The rearrangement uses TRBV25-1 and TRBJ2-7; D remains ambiguous. Looked up from germline, CDR1 is MGHDK and CDR2 is SYGVNS. Deletions cut 3 bases from V and 6 bases from J, with 18 bases between. This CDR3 comprises 15 residues. CDR3 nucleotide sequence: TGTGCCAGCAGTGACCCCGGCCGCTCCCGCGGCGAGCAGTACTTC. This gives the protein CASSDPGRSRGEQYF.

The CDR3 sequence: CASSYSRVNTEAFF. CDR3 DNA sequence: TGTGCCAGCAGTTACTCCAGGGTGAACACTGAAGCTTTCTTT. The chain recombines TRBV6-5 with TRBJ1-1; TRBD1 is a possible D gene (5 bases). The CDR3 spans 14 residues. Germline V lookup: CDR1 MNHEY, CDR2 SVGAGI. Trimming cost V 0 bases and J 0 bases, with 5 bases left between them.

The chain carries TRBV28 and TRBJ1-2; tentatively, D is TRBD1 (6 bases). The germline gives CDR1 MDHEN, CDR2 SYDVKM. The V and J ends lost 6 bases and 4 bases respectively, with 21 bases between them. The CDR3 consists of 16 residues. CDR3 DNA: TGTGCCAGCAGGGGGGCCGGGGCCCTCGAGACCTATGGCTACACCTTC. It is translated as CASRGAGALETYGYTF.

The chain carries TRBV7-9 and TRBJ1-1; possibly TRBD1 for D (6 bases). The V gene lost 4 bases and the J gene lost 8 bases, with 17 bases spanning the gap. Germline V lookup: CDR1 SEHNR, CDR2 FQNEAQ (reference sequence). The CDR3 covers 14 residues. CDR3 in DNA: TGTGCCAGCAGCTCGTTCCAGGGGAGTCCCGAAGCTTTCTTT. The encoded protein is CASSSFQGSPEAFF.

The V call is TRBV3-1 (or the pseudogene TRBV3-2), the J call TRBJ2-7; D assignment may be TRBD1 or TRBD2 (5 bases each). This CDR3 is 14 amino acids long. Germline assignment: CDR1 LGHDT and CDR2 YNNKEL (reference sequence). Trimming pared 4 bases from V and 4 bases from J, leaving 14 bases between. The chain's CDR3 is CASSPLGTGYEQYF. The CDR3, as DNA: TGTGCCAGCAGCCCCCTGGGGACCGGATACGAGCAGTACTTC.

This chain joins TRBV12-3 or TRBV12-4 and TRBJ1-1, with unresolved D. The CDR3 covers 13 residues. V lost 3 bases and J lost 1, with 6 bases in between. The CDR3 loop reads CASSFYGNTEAFF. The CDR3 nucleotides read TGTGCCAGCAGTTTCTACGGGAACACTGAAGCTTTCTTT.

The table lists this clone with a few counts. The rearrangement joins TRBV4-1 to TRBJ2-7; 11 bases agree with TRBD2. CDR1 and CDR2 from the germline V gene are MGHRA and YSYEKL. V lost 2 bases to trimming and J lost 6 bases; unmatched junction nucleotides: 6. The CDR3 is 15 amino acids. The CDR3 here is CASSQLTSGSSEQYF. The CDR3, as DNA: TGCGCCAGCAGCCAACTTACTAGCGGGAGTAGCGAGCAGTACTTC.

The rearrangement links TRBV9 to TRBJ1-3; D gene uncertain. This CDR3 comprises 15 residues. Germline values: CDR1 SGDLS, CDR2 YYNGEE. V was trimmed by 0 bases and J by 0 bases, leaving 7 bases between them. The CDR3 nucleotides are TGTGCCAGCAGCGTAGGGACCGTCTCTGGAAACACCATATATTTT. Encoded protein: CASSVGTVSGNTIYF.